The next 30 T cell receptor beta chains were all read from a single sample in a study of breast tumors, draining lymph nodes, adjacent tissues. TCRdb used MiXCR to reprocess the multiplex PCR reads, holding one entry per CDR3 protein. The table records 270,000 or so distinct CDR3 sequences, around 30% of them present only once. Samples came from axillary lymph nodes draining the breast cancer. Sequenced sample: axillary lymph node tissue. Receptors were obtained from a female donor with breast cancer. Some clones in this sample may be carry-over from other donors' samples.

For the CDR3, the DNA is TGTGCCAGCAGCGGACAGGGGCGGATTTTCTTT. Protein: CASSGQGRIFF. The rearrangement joins TRBV25-1 to TRBJ1-1; the match to TRBD1 covers 9 bases. Per germline, CDR1 MGHDK and CDR2 SYGVNS. J lost 13 bases, V lost 6 bases, and 6 bases had no gene match. The CDR3 is made up of 11 amino acids.

This clonotype was picked up many times. The rearrangement joins TRBV29-1 to TRBJ2-4; weak D call: TRBD2 (6 bases). Trimming cost V 4 bases and J 0 bases, with 10 bases left between them. There are 14 residues in the CDR3. Germline V gene data show CDR1 as SQVTM and CDR2 as ANQGSEA. Here the CDR3 DNA reads TGCAGCGTTGTGAGCGGGCTAGCCAAAAACATTCAGTACTTC. Residues: CSVVSGLAKNIQYF.

To note about this clonotype: This may be a read error: a much more frequent sequence differs by one nucleotide. The V call is TRBV20-1, the J call TRBJ2-2; 9 nucleotides align to TRBD1. Germline-derived CDR1 and CDR2 are DFQATT and SNEGSKA (reference sequence). CDR3 length equals 15 residues. As DNA, the CDR3 is TGCAGTGTTAGACCCTTGACAGGGGGCACCGGGGAGCTGTTTTTT. It codes for CSVRPLTGGTGELFF.

In its sample, this clonotype was seen many times. This rearrangement joins TRBV11-2 to TRBJ1-2, with D tentatively TRBD1 (6 bases). This CDR3 region has 13 residues. Germline CDR1 reads SGHAT; CDR2 reads FQNNGV. Trimming shortened V by 5 bases and J by 4 bases, and 11 bases separated the two germline ends. The CDR3 bases are TGTGCCAGCAGCATCCTACAGGGCTATGGCTACACCTTC. It encodes CASSILQGYGYTF.

This clonotype was seen many times. V is TRBV12-3 or TRBV12-4 and J is TRBJ2-1; no clear D. The CDR3 extends over 12 amino acids. V lost 2 bases and J 6 bases, leaving 5 bases between the germline ends. The CDR3 bases are TGTGCCAGCAGTTTACAGGTCAATGAGCAGTTCTTC. Protein sequence: CASSLQVNEQFF.

Of note for this clonotype: A much larger clone differs by one base, so this may be a read error. This chain joins TRBV6-5 and TRBJ2-3; 9 nucleotides line up with TRBD1. The V gene's germline CDR1 is MNHEY and CDR2 SVGAGI. This CDR3 region has 15 residues. The CDR3 sequence is CASAHRDRDTDTKYF. As DNA, the CDR3 is TGTGCCAGCGCTCACCGGGACAGGGACACAGATACGAAGTATTTT.

The table lists this clonotype with a few counts. V usage is TRBV6-2 or TRBV6-3 and J usage is TRBJ2-1; 9 positions match TRBD1. CDR3 size: 15 residues. Germline trimming cut 8 bases from V and 5 bases from J; bases unmatched to any gene: 10. Germline assignment: CDR1 MNHEY and CDR2 SVGEGT. The CDR3 spells CASHTVGQGHNEQFF. CDR3 DNA: TGTGCCAGCCATACAGTGGGACAGGGACACAATGAGCAGTTCTTC.

The chain carries TRBV30 and TRBJ1-2; TRBD1 matches 12 bases. CDR1 and CDR2 (germline): GTSNPN, SVGIG (reference sequence). V lost 2 bases, J lost 8 bases, and 6 bases stayed unmatched. This CDR3 region has 14 residues. CDR3 coding DNA: TGTGCCTGGAGTCCCGGGACAGGGGGCTGGGGCTACACCTTC. Translated: CAWSPGTGGWGYTF.

With respect to this clonotype: A read error may explain this, as a much larger clone is one base away. A read error is likely, as this CDR3 ends without the conserved phenylalanine or tryptophan. The chain links TRBV7-2 to TRBJ2-5, with TRBD2 matching 10 bases. The J call may not be correct, given that the DNA end is closer to TRBJ2-7. The CDR3 covers 14 residues. The germline V gene encodes CDR1 SGHTA and CDR2 FQGNSA. CDR3 loop: CASSSLAGFDEQYL. As DNA, the CDR3 is TGTGCCAGCAGCTCACTAGCGGGATTCGACGAGCAGTACCTC.

On this clonotype: The CDR3 does not close with the conserved phenylalanine or tryptophan, likely indicating a read error. The CDR3 coding sequence is TGTGCCACCGGACAGGGAAGTTACGAGCAGTACCTC. Its protein is CATGQGSYEQYL. The chain has TRBV5-6 and TRBJ2-7, with 8 bases matching TRBD1. Germline CDR1 SGHDT, CDR2 YYEEEE. The CDR3 extends over 12 amino acids. Germline trimming cut 9 bases from V and 4 bases from J; bases unmatched to any gene: 6.

The chain employs TRBV5-1 and TRBJ1-2; the D is unclear. The CDR3 is 13 amino acids. V gave up 6 bases and J gave up 1 base, with 10 bases separating them. Germline assignment: CDR1 SGHRS and CDR2 YFSETQ. The CDR3 DNA is TGCGCCAGCAACCAAGCCGATAACTATGGCTACACCTTC. Its translation: CASNQADNYGYTF. The complete variable domain, with remaining parts taken from reference TRBV5-1 and TRBJ1-2, reads KAGVTQTPRYLIKTRGQQVTLSCSPISGHRSVSWYQQTPGQGLQFLFEYFSETQRNKGNFPGRFSGRQFSNSRSEMNVSTLELGDSALYLCASNQADNYGYTFGSGTRLTVV.

In this sample, this clonotype turned up many times. The chain uses TRBV7-2 and TRBJ2-7, with D possibly matching TRBD2 (5 bases). The ends were cut back, 0 bases at V and 0 bases at J, with 9 bases in the middle. Germline V lookup: CDR1 SGHTA, CDR2 FQGNSA. There are 15 residues in the CDR3. The CDR3 DNA reads TGTGCCAGCAGCTTAGCTGGTGGGAGCTCCTACGAGCAGTACTTC. This codes for CASSLAGGSSYEQYF.

This clonotype was seen at least ten times. The chain employs TRBV6-5 and TRBJ1-2, with 8 positions matching TRBD1. Germline-derived CDR1 and CDR2 are MNHEY and SVGAGI. The CDR3 extends over 14 amino acids. V trimming: 6 bases; J trimming: 4 bases; junction bases outside the gene matches: 7. CDR3 loop: CASSYTGQGYGYTF. The CDR3 nucleotides read TGTGCCAGCAGCTACACTGGACAGGGCTATGGCTACACCTTC.

Regarding this clonotype: The junction departs from the called germline gene at one end, perhaps through a read error. The chain carries TRBV20-1 and TRBJ2-1; the match to TRBD2 covers 7 bases. Germline V lookup: CDR1 DFQATT, CDR2 SNEGSKA (reference sequence). The CDR3 consists of 15 residues. The CDR3 sequence: CSATDGEGRYNEQLF. The CDR3 region has the DNA TGCAGTGCTACCGATGGGGAGGGCCGGTACAATGAGCAGCTCTTC.

The chain combines TRBV9 with TRBJ2-5; 10 bases agree with TRBD1. The CDR3 consists of 16 residues. Trimming removed 3 bases from V and 3 bases from J; junction bases left unmatched: 8. Per the germline V gene, CDR1 is SGDLS and CDR2 is YYNGEE. CDR3: CASSDRQGAEEETQYF. The CDR3 region has the DNA TGTGCCAGCAGCGACCGACAGGGGGCCGAAGAAGAGACCCAGTACTTC.

CDR3 DNA sequence: TGCAGTGAAAGGGCAGGTGCGCTGCGTTACGAGCAGTACTTC. This codes for CSERAGALRYEQYF. V and J are TRBV20-1 and TRBJ2-7; D call uncertain. The CDR3 contains 14 residues. Germline-derived CDR1 and CDR2 are DFQATT and SNEGSKA (reference sequence). The V and J ends lost 7 bases and 4 bases respectively, with 20 bases between them.

This clonotype was recorded at least ten times. V usage is TRBV5-6 and J usage is TRBJ2-2; 7 positions match TRBD1. This CDR3 has 17 amino acids. Per germline, CDR1 SGHDT and CDR2 YYEEEE. With 4 bases clipped from V and 0 bases from J, the junction kept 9 bases outside the gene matches. Here the CDR3 reads CASSPVGQRTNTGELFF. The CDR3 DNA follows: TGTGCCAGCAGCCCCGTGGGACAGAGAACGAACACCGGGGAGCTGTTTTTT.

The V and J genes are TRBV11-1 and TRBJ2-5; D gene uncertain. Germline values: CDR1 SGHAT, CDR2 FQDESV (reference sequence). CDR3 length equals 12 residues. Trimming left V 3 bases short and J 5 bases short, with 7 bases between. The CDR3 nucleotides read TGTGCCAGCAGCTTGGTGTGGGAGACCCAGTACTTC. The encoded protein is CASSLVWETQYF.

Remarks on this clonotype: A much bigger clone sits one base away, suggesting this may be a read error. This sequence joins TRBV2 and TRBJ2-7, with D perhaps given as TRBD1 or TRBD2 (5 bases each). The CDR3 is 16 amino acids. In germline, CDR1 is SNHLY, CDR2 FYNNEI. CDR3 sequence: CSTQLDWERGRDEQYF. CDR3 DNA: TGTTCCACCCAACTGGATTGGGAGAGGGGTAGGGACGAGCAGTACTTC.

This clonotype was seen repeatedly, ten times or more. The DNA of the CDR3 is TGCGCCAGCACCCCGGGGGACCGACGGACCGGGGAGCTGTTTTTT. Its protein is CASTPGDRRTGELFF. This chain uses TRBV10-2 with TRBJ2-2, with D perhaps TRBD2 (6 bases). Germline V CDR1 and CDR2: WSHSY, SAAADI. V lost 7 bases, J lost 5 bases, and 17 bases lay in between. This CDR3 has 15 amino acids.

This clonotype was counted only a few times. The chain joins TRBV19 to TRBJ2-1, with TRBD2 as a possible D gene (7 bases). V shed 4 bases and J shed 5 bases, with 18 bases lying between them. Germline V CDR1 and CDR2: LNHDA, SQIVND (reference sequence). CDR3 length equals 16 residues. CDR3 in DNA: TGTGCCAGTAGTAGGGGGGGCGCTAGCGGAGACAATGAGCAGTTCTTC. Protein sequence: CASSRGGASGDNEQFF. Full variable domain (missing parts from reference TRBV19 and TRBJ2-1): DGGITQSPKYLFRKEGQNVTLSCEQNLNHDAMYWYRQDPGQGLRLIYYSQIVNDFQKGDIAEGYSVSREKKESFPLTVTSAQKNPTAFYLCASSRGGASGDNEQFFGPGTRLTVL.

The chain joins TRBV11-3 to TRBJ2-4, with D possibly TRBD1 on 6 matching bases. Between the trimmed V and J ends, which lost 2 bases and 4 bases, there was a span of 9 bases. CDR3 size: 14 residues. Germline V CDR1 and CDR2: SGHNT, YENEEA. CDR3 protein: CASSLQGLKNIQYF. CDR3 nucleotides: TGTGCCAGCAGCTTACAGGGGTTGAAAAACATTCAGTACTTC.

In its sample, this clonotype was seen many times. This rearrangement joins TRBV5-6 to TRBJ1-2, with no clear D. Between the trimmed V and J ends, which lost 0 bases and 7 bases, there was a span of 19 bases. The CDR3 contains 16 residues. Per germline, CDR1 SGHDT and CDR2 YYEEEE. The DNA of the CDR3 is TGTGCCAGCAGCTTGGCCAGGAGAGGGCGCTACGCTGGCTACACCTTC. Translating gives CASSLARRGRYAGYTF.

This clonotype showed up many times. The V gene is TRBV9, the J gene TRBJ1-6; D possibly corresponds to TRBD1 (6 bases). V lost 2 bases, J lost 5 bases, and 8 bases lay in between. The CDR3 length is 14 residues. Germline V gene lookup returns CDR1 SGDLS and CDR2 YYNGEE. Here the CDR3 DNA reads TGTGCCAGCAGCGTTCGGACAGATAATTCACCCCTCCACTTT. It encodes CASSVRTDNSPLHF.

This clonotype was recorded many times. V usage is TRBV19 and J usage is TRBJ1-4, with a weak D call TRBD1 (6 bases). The CDR3 length is 15 residues. Germline V lookup: CDR1 LNHDA, CDR2 SQIVND (reference sequence). Trimming stripped 4 bases from V and 8 bases from J, with 17 bases between. The CDR3 coding sequence is TGTGCCAGTAGTACTGGCGGACAGCAAAGGGAAAAACTGTTTTTT. This gives the protein CASSTGGQQREKLFF.

The chain is built from TRBV15 and TRBJ2-4, with D possibly matching TRBD2 (6 bases). V was cut by 1 base and J by 2 bases, with 15 bases left in between. The CDR3 sequence is 17 residues long. CDR1 and CDR2 (germline): LNHNV, YYDKDF (reference sequence). The chain's CDR3 is CATSRGGTQASKNIQYF. DNA for the CDR3: TGTGCCACCAGCAGAGGGGGGACTCAGGCTTCCAAAAACATTCAGTACTTC. The full variable domain, completed using reference TRBV15 and TRBJ2-4, is DAMVIQNPRYQVTQFGKPVTLSCSQTLNHNVMYWYQQKSSQAPKLLFHYYDKDFNNEADTPDNFQSRRPNTSFCFLDIRSPGLGDTAMYLCATSRGGTQASKNIQYFGAGTRLSVL.

Points on this clonotype: A much larger clone lies one base from this, so it may be a read error. This sequence joins TRBV6-6 and TRBJ2-7; D call uncertain. Germline values: CDR1 MNHNY, CDR2 SVGAGI (reference sequence). The CDR3 spans 12 residues. In nucleotides, the CDR3 is TGTGCCAGCAGTAACTCGAGCCACGAGCAGTACTTC. It encodes CASSNSSHEQYF.

Concerning this clonotype: This CDR3 fails to terminate in the conserved phenylalanine or tryptophan, so it likely reflects a read error. Because the CDR3's place on the DNA is in doubt, the DNA is left out and the CDR3 is given as listed by TCRdb. V usage is TRBV20-1 and J usage is TRBJ2-7; the table assigns TRBD2, which was not confirmed against the DNA. Termini included, the CDR3 measures 14 amino acids. Germline assignment: CDR1 DFQATT and CDR2 SNEGSKA (reference sequence). The CDR3: CSASLQRGSYEQTL.

A word on this clonotype: Being one base from a much bigger clone, this may be a read error. The chain recombines TRBV7-8 with TRBJ2-7, with D perhaps TRBD2 (7 bases). This CDR3 comprises 16 residues. Germline V gene lookup returns CDR1 SGHVS and CDR2 FQNEAQ. The CDR3 DNA reads TGTGCCAGCAGCCGGCCTGGGGGGGGGGCCCCCTACAAGCAGTACTTC. Amino acid sequence: CASSRPGGGAPYKQYF.

Points on this clonotype: This CDR3 fails to terminate in the conserved phenylalanine or tryptophan, so it likely reflects a read error. This chain joins TRBV29-1 and TRBJ1-1, with D unresolved. V was shortened by 7 bases and J by 2 bases, with 11 bases between the two germline ends. Germline-derived CDR1 and CDR2 are SQVTM and ANQGSEA. This CDR3 has 12 amino acids. In nucleotides, the CDR3 is TGCAGCGGAGGCTTGGTTAACACTGAAGCTTTCCTT. Its translation is CSGGLVNTEAFL.